These 31 T cell receptor beta chains share one sample of origin, sequenced in a study of T cell responses to AZD1222 COVID-19 vaccine. The protocol was immunoSEQ multiplex PCR, while the TCRdb copy is restricted to in-frame clones and leaves out a portion. Of tens of thousands of clones listed, around 83% are singletons. Here the sequenced sample was peripheral blood, taken on day 0 of AZD1222 vaccination. The receptors stem from an adult in good health.

The chain has TRBV3-1 (or the pseudogene TRBV3-2) and TRBJ1-5; no clear D. Germline V CDR1 and CDR2: LGHDT, YNNKEL (reference sequence). This CDR3 comprises 15 residues. The V end was cut by 1 base, the J end by 3 bases, with 10 bases between. The CDR3 coding sequence is TGTGCCAGCAGCCAAGGTCACGGACCCAATCAGCCCCAGCATTTT. It encodes CASSQGHGPNQPQHF.

By its share, this clone is medium-sized. The gene calls are TRBV2 and TRBJ1-2, with 12 bases matching TRBD1. V was clipped by 6 bases and J by 7 bases; unmatched bases: 9. Looked up from germline, CDR1 is SNHLY and CDR2 is FYNNEI. The CDR3 runs to 15 residues. CDR3 sequence: CASRLGQGAISGYTF. CDR3 sequence (DNA): TGTGCCAGCAGATTGGGACAGGGGGCGATTTCTGGCTACACCTTC.

The chain combines TRBV18 with TRBJ2-7, with D perhaps matching TRBD2 (5 bases). The CDR3 runs to 14 residues. V lost 4 bases and J lost 0, with 10 bases in between. CDR1 is KGHSH and CDR2 is LQKENI in the germline V gene. CDR3 nucleotides: TGTGCCAGCTCACGGTCCCGGGACTCCTACGAGCAGTACGTC. Its protein product is CASSRSRDSYEQYV.

This chain links TRBV7-7 with TRBJ2-5; 7 positions agree with TRBD2. Germline CDR1 reads SSHAT; CDR2 reads FNYEAQ (reference sequence). The CDR3 totals 13 residues. J was trimmed by 4 bases and V by 3 bases; bases with no gene match: 2. The chain's CDR3 is CASSFSGGETQYF. CDR3 in DNA: TGTGCCAGCAGCTTCTCGGGAGGAGAGACCCAGTACTTC.

The chain couples TRBV5-1 to TRBJ2-1, with D possibly being TRBD2 (5 bases). Germline CDR1 reads SGHRS; CDR2 reads YFSETQ. V lost 5 bases and J lost 8, with 11 bases in between. The CDR3 spans 12 residues. The CDR3 DNA sequence: TGCGCCAGCAGAGGTCGGCGGGATGAGCAGTTCTTC. Protein product: CASRGRRDEQFF.

This clone was observed a handful of times. The chain carries TRBV5-1 and TRBJ2-3; D call uncertain. There are 15 residues in the CDR3. Trimming pared 0 bases from V and 1 base from J, leaving 9 bases between. Germline CDR1 is SGHRS and CDR2 is YFSETQ. The CDR3 DNA reads TGCGCCAGCAGCTTGGGGGCTGGGGGCACAGATACGCAGTATTTT. Its translation is CASSLGAGGTDTQYF.

The chain recombines TRBV11-2 with TRBJ1-5; TRBD1 matches at 7 bases. CDR3 length: 14 residues. The J segment lost 5 bases and the V segment lost 5 bases, leaving 6 bases of the junction unmatched. Per germline, CDR1 SGHAT and CDR2 FQNNGV. The CDR3 DNA reads as TGTGCCAGCAGCAAAGCCCAGGGGGATCAGCCCCAGCATTTT. Its translation: CASSKAQGDQPQHF.

The chain employs TRBV7-3 and TRBJ1-2; 9 bases agree with TRBD1. This CDR3 spans 15 amino acids. Germline-derived CDR1 and CDR2 are SGHTA and FQGTGA. The ends lost 3 bases at V and 4 bases at J; junction bases unmatched: 6. The CDR3 DNA reads TGTGCCAGCAGCTTTTCCCGGGACAGGGCCTATGGCTACACCTTC. It codes for CASSFSRDRAYGYTF.

CDR3 protein: CASSSAENSPLHF. DNA for the CDR3: TGCGCCAGCAGCTCCGCGGAAAATTCACCCCTCCACTTT. The chain carries TRBV5-1 and TRBJ1-6; D remains ambiguous. CDR3 size: 13 residues. Trimming pared 3 bases from V and 7 bases from J, leaving 8 bases between. Per the germline V gene, CDR1 is SGHRS and CDR2 is YFSETQ.

This clone was recorded once. V is TRBV19 and J is TRBJ1-4; D is possibly TRBD1 (6 bases). This CDR3 comprises 16 residues. Trimming took off 5 bases at V and 0 bases at J, with 13 bases between the two ends. The germline CDR1 and CDR2 sequences are LNHDA and SQIVND (reference sequence). The CDR3 reads CASSDTGRPTNEKLFF. CDR3 DNA sequence: TGTGCCAGTAGTGACACAGGGCGACCAACTAATGAAAAACTGTTTTTT.

The rearrangement links TRBV2 to TRBJ2-1; maybe TRBD1 (5 bases). Germline loops: CDR1 SNHLY, CDR2 FYNNEI. The V end was cut by 5 bases, the J end by 2 bases, with 13 bases between. This CDR3 contains 15 residues. The CDR3 sequence is CASSPQQETYNEQFF. The CDR3 region has the DNA TGTGCCAGCAGTCCTCAACAGGAGACCTACAATGAGCAGTTCTTC.

The rearrangement joins TRBV28 to TRBJ2-7; D not certain. V lost 7 bases and J 3 bases, leaving 7 bases between the germline ends. The V gene's germline CDR1 is MDHEN and CDR2 SYDVKM. The CDR3 is 11 amino acids. DNA of the CDR3: TGTGCCAGCACCGGATTCTACGAGCAGTACTTC. Its translation is CASTGFYEQYF. The full variable domain, in which reference TRBV28 and TRBJ2-7 provide the parts outside the CDR3, is DVKVTQSSRYLVKRTGEKVFLECVQDMDHENMFWYRQDPGLGLRLIYFSYDVKMKEKGDIPEGYSVSREKKERFSLILESASTNQTSMYLCASTGFYEQYFGPGTRLTVT.

The chain joins TRBV7-9 to TRBJ2-1; D is undetermined. Trimming left V 3 bases short and J 7 bases short, with 4 bases between. The CDR3 is 11 amino acids. Germline-derived CDR1 and CDR2 are SEHNR and FQNEAQ (reference sequence). This CDR3 is CASSFSNEQFF. CDR3 coding DNA: TGTGCCAGCAGCTTTTCGAATGAGCAGTTCTTC.

V usage is TRBV6-5 and J usage is TRBJ2-5; 8 nucleotides align to TRBD2. The J segment lost 4 bases and the V segment lost 8 bases, leaving 9 bases of the junction unmatched. CDR1 MNHEY and CDR2 SVGAGI come from the germline V gene. The CDR3 sequence is 14 residues long. DNA of the CDR3: TGTGCCAGCCTGGGACTAGATATGTTAGAGACCCAGTACTTC. Translated, it gives CASLGLDMLETQYF.

The V and J genes are TRBV7-2 and TRBJ1-1, with a possible D match to TRBD1 (5 bases). Per the germline V gene, CDR1 is SGHTA and CDR2 is FQGNSA. The V and J ends lost 3 bases and 0 bases respectively, with 11 bases between them. The CDR3 spans 15 residues. The CDR3 loop reads CASSLTTAMNTEAFF. The CDR3 coding sequence is TGTGCCAGCAGCTTGACGACAGCTATGAACACTGAAGCTTTCTTT.

This clone was recorded only once. This chain joins TRBV6-5 and TRBJ1-2, with 7 bases matching TRBD1. V shed 7 bases, J shed 7 bases, and the junction held 12 bases outside the gene matches. CDR1 is MNHEY, CDR2 SVGAGI, per germline. CDR3 length: 14 amino acids. The CDR3 region has the DNA TGTGCCAGCAAACTGGACAGGCCGTCCTTTGGCTACACCTTC. It codes for CASKLDRPSFGYTF.

This clone appeared a single time. V gene TRBV7-2 combines with J gene TRBJ2-5; 10 nucleotides agree with TRBD2. V was pared by 4 bases and J by 5 bases, with 7 bases of the junction left unmatched. CDR3 length: 15 residues. Per the germline V gene, CDR1 is SGHTA and CDR2 is FQGNSA. CDR3: CASSSLAGVWETQYF. CDR3 bases: TGTGCCAGCAGCTCCCTAGCGGGAGTCTGGGAGACCCAGTACTTC.

The chain employs TRBV19 and TRBJ2-6; 10 bases map to TRBD1. After removal of 8 bases from V and 0 bases from J, the junction contained 7 bases not matched to a gene. The CDR3 totals 17 residues. Germline CDR1 reads LNHDA; CDR2 reads SQIVND (reference sequence). The CDR3: CASQIGQGVSGANVLTF. The DNA of the CDR3 is TGTGCCAGTCAAATAGGACAGGGGGTCTCTGGGGCCAACGTCCTGACTTTC.

The rearrangement uses TRBV19 and TRBJ1-5, with D unclear. In germline, CDR1 is LNHDA, CDR2 SQIVND (reference sequence). Trimming stripped 5 bases from V and 4 bases from J, with 9 bases between. The CDR3 is 13 residues long. CDR3 DNA sequence: TGTGCCAGTAGTCTCTTACATAATCAGCCCCAGCATTTT. Protein: CASSLLHNQPQHF.

This chain joins TRBV7-2 and TRBJ1-1; 7 nucleotides agree with TRBD1. Germline V gives CDR1 SGHTA, CDR2 FQGNSA. J was trimmed by 5 bases and V by 3 bases; bases with no gene match: 3. The CDR3 spans 13 residues. CDR3 sequence: CASSFKQGTEAFF. CDR3 DNA: TGTGCCAGCAGCTTTAAACAGGGGACTGAAGCTTTCTTT.

The chain uses TRBV21-1 and TRBJ2-3; the table's TRBD1 call for D was not verified on the DNA. TRBV21-1 is a known pseudogene. This CDR3 has 15 amino acids. CDR3 protein: CASSPGRGLDYTQYF. The CDR3 DNA follows: TGTGCCAGTAGTCCCGGCAGGGGCCTAGACTATACGCAGTATTTT.

The chain carries TRBV9 and TRBJ1-2, with D uncertain. Deletions cut 4 bases from V and 2 bases from J, with 9 bases between. This CDR3 is built from 13 residues. Germline assignment: CDR1 SGDLS and CDR2 YYNGEE. The CDR3 bases are TGTGCCAGCAGCCCCTCCGGGAACTATGGCTACACCTTC. Protein sequence: CASSPSGNYGYTF.

V and J are TRBV6-5 and TRBJ1-2; weak D call: TRBD1 (6 bases). Germline V lookup: CDR1 MNHEY, CDR2 SVGAGI. V shed 5 bases and J shed 6 bases, with 10 bases lying between them. This CDR3 is 12 amino acids long. CDR3 nucleotide sequence: TGTGCCAGCAGTCCTCACAGGGATGGCTACACCTTC. Translating it yields CASSPHRDGYTF.

This chain connects TRBV4-1 to TRBJ2-1, with D perhaps matching TRBD1 or TRBD2 (5 bases each). Between the trimmed V and J ends, which lost 2 bases and 0 bases, there was a span of 17 bases. The germline V gene has CDR1 MGHRA and CDR2 YSYEKL. This CDR3 is 18 amino acids long. The DNA of the CDR3 is TGCGCCAGCAGCCAACGGGTGGGGGACCCAAGCTCCTACAATGAGCAGTTCTTC. This codes for CASSQRVGDPSSYNEQFF.

The chain couples TRBV28 to TRBJ1-5, with D unresolved. Trimming left V 5 bases short and J 1 base short, with 15 bases between. Germline-derived CDR1 and CDR2 are MDHEN and SYDVKM. The CDR3 has 16 residues. The CDR3 region is CASSPPGAISNQPQHF. The CDR3 coding sequence is TGTGCCAGCAGTCCCCCGGGAGCCATAAGCAATCAGCCCCAGCATTTT.

This clone was counted once. The chain has TRBV11-3 and TRBJ2-4, with a weak D call TRBD1 (6 bases). Trimming shortened V by 5 bases and J by 6 bases, and 11 bases separated the two germline ends. The CDR3 sequence is 13 residues long. The germline gives CDR1 SGHNT, CDR2 YENEEA. In DNA, the CDR3 is TGTGCCAGCAGCCCGGGGACAACAAACATTCAGTACTTC. This gives the protein CASSPGTTNIQYF.

CDR3 in amino acids: CASSALAGPYEQYV. The CDR3 DNA reads TGCGCCAGCAGCGCTCTAGCGGGGCCCTACGAGCAGTACGTC. The chain uses TRBV5-1 and TRBJ2-7; TRBD2 matches 9 bases. Looked up from germline, CDR1 is SGHRS and CDR2 is YFSETQ. CDR3 length: 14 amino acids. The V segment lost 4 bases and the J segment 2 bases; nucleotides outside the gene matches: 4.

This chain links TRBV28 with TRBJ1-1; TRBD1 aligns across 8 bases. The CDR3 length is 16 residues. The germline CDR1 and CDR2 sequences are MDHEN and SYDVKM. J lost 3 bases, V lost 6 bases, and 12 bases had no gene match. The CDR3 DNA sequence: TGTGCCAGCAGCTCCCCAGGGGGCGCAGGGGACACTGAAGCTTTCTTT. This codes for CASSSPGGAGDTEAFF.

The rearrangement links TRBV5-5 to TRBJ1-2; D unclear. Germline V gives CDR1 SGHKS, CDR2 YYEKEE (reference sequence). The CDR3 totals 13 residues. V lost 3 bases, J lost 3 bases, and 9 bases lay in between. CDR3 residues: CASSSTVDYGYTF. For the CDR3, the DNA is TGTGCCAGCAGCTCGACGGTAGACTATGGCTACACCTTC.

This clone was recorded a few times. This chain uses TRBV6-5 with TRBJ1-3; a possible D gene is TRBD1 (6 bases). The CDR3 contains 15 residues. The V and J ends lost 5 bases and 5 bases respectively, with 16 bases between them. The germline V gene encodes CDR1 MNHEY and CDR2 SVGAGI. The CDR3 spells CASSHRDKPRNTIYF. Here the CDR3 DNA reads TGTGCCAGCAGTCACCGGGACAAGCCGAGAAACACCATATATTTT.

The chain uses TRBV7-2 and TRBJ2-1, with unresolved D. Germline loops: CDR1 SGHTA, CDR2 FQGNSA. The CDR3 has 13 residues. V lost 1 base and J 5 bases, leaving 6 bases between the germline ends. CDR3 coding DNA: TGTGCCAGCAGCTTAGGGTCAGACAATGAGCAGTTCTTC. Its translation: CASSLGSDNEQFF.